This passage covers 21 T cell receptor beta chains from one sample sequenced in a study of blood T cell repertoires in COVID-19. Repertoires were generated with immunoSEQ multiplex PCR, while TCRdb's copy carries only in-frame clones and drops some. The data contain a few hundred thousand clones, around four fifths of them singletons. Sequencing input: peripheral blood. The receptors here all came from a woman aged 45-65 years with acute or convalescent COVID-19.

The chain couples TRBV2 to TRBJ2-7; TRBD1 agrees at 7 bases. There are 13 residues in the CDR3. Trimming removed 7 bases from V and 4 bases from J; junction bases left unmatched: 7. Per germline, CDR1 SNHLY and CDR2 FYNNEI. The CDR3 protein is CASKKDRIYEQYV. CDR3 in DNA: TGTGCCAGCAAGAAGGACAGGATTTACGAGCAGTACGTC.

In its sample, this clone was seen a few times. V gene TRBV4-1 combines with J gene TRBJ2-1; D is unresolved. From germline, CDR1 is MGHRA and CDR2 YSYEKL. The CDR3 is 16 residues long. Trimming stripped 1 base from V and 0 bases from J, with 10 bases between. The CDR3 coding sequence is TGCGCCAGCAGCCAAGGTCGATTGAGCTCCTACAATGAGCAGTTCTTC. This codes for CASSQGRLSSYNEQFF.

This chain uses TRBV3-1 (or the pseudogene TRBV3-2) with TRBJ1-2, with TRBD1 identical over 10 bases. The germline CDR1 and CDR2 sequences are LGHDT and YNNKEL (reference sequence). CDR3 length: 15 residues. V trimming: 3 bases; J trimming: 7 bases; junction bases outside the gene matches: 8. The DNA for the CDR3 is TGTGCCAGCAGCCAGGGACAGGGGCCTGTAAGTGGCTACACCTTC. Translating it yields CASSQGQGPVSGYTF.

V and J are TRBV24-1 and TRBJ1-2; possibly TRBD1 for D (6 bases). This CDR3 is built from 15 residues. V was pared by 3 bases and J by 2 bases, with 12 bases between. Germline CDR1 reads KGHDR; CDR2 reads SFDVKD. The CDR3 coding sequence is TGTGCCACCAGTGATACAGGGACCGCCAACTATGGCTACACCTTC. This encodes CATSDTGTANYGYTF.

The DNA for the CDR3 is TGTGCCAGCAGTCTCCACCGGGACATCGCATATAATTCACCCCTCCACTTT. Its protein product is CASSLHRDIAYNSPLHF. The chain combines TRBV6-6 with TRBJ1-6, with D possibly matching TRBD1 (6 bases). The CDR3 runs 17 residues. Germline CDR1 reads MNHNY; CDR2 reads SVGAGI (reference sequence). Trimming removed 5 bases at V and 4 bases at J, with 18 bases between.

This chain links TRBV6-6 with TRBJ2-5, with TRBD1 matching over 7 bases. The CDR3 is 12 residues long. J was trimmed by 4 bases and V by 7 bases; bases with no gene match: 3. Germline V lookup: CDR1 MNHNY, CDR2 SVGAGI (reference sequence). CDR3 amino acids: CASMRGRETQYF. In nucleotides, the CDR3 is TGTGCCAGCATGAGGGGGCGAGAGACCCAGTACTTC.

The chain joins TRBV28 to TRBJ2-1; 9 bases agree with TRBD2. This CDR3 contains 15 residues. Looked up from germline, CDR1 is MDHEN and CDR2 is SYDVKM. The V and J ends lost 2 bases and 7 bases, in that order; junction bases with no gene match: 6. The CDR3 here is CASSLPAGGPNEQFF. The CDR3 nucleotides read TGTGCCAGCAGTTTACCGGCGGGGGGGCCAAATGAGCAGTTCTTC.

This chain's CDR3 is CASLGSGANV. CDR3 DNA: TGCGCCAGCCTGGGCTCAGGGGCCAACGTC. The chain combines TRBV5-1 with TRBJ2-7; D perhaps matches TRBD1 (6 bases). The CDR3 is made up of 10 amino acids. CDR1 and CDR2 (germline): SGHRS, YFSETQ.

V gene TRBV15 combines with J gene TRBJ2-7; 8 nucleotides line up with TRBD2. This CDR3 contains 16 residues. V shed 3 bases, J shed 1 base, and the junction held 8 bases outside the gene matches. Germline V lookup: CDR1 LNHNV, CDR2 YYDKDF (reference sequence). The CDR3, as DNA: TGTGCCACCAGCAGCGGCCGGGGACTAGTATCCTACGAGCAGTACTTC. As protein: CATSSGRGLVSYEQYF.

Only a few counts were recorded for this clone. This chain connects TRBV15 to TRBJ2-5, with D possibly being TRBD2 (6 bases). The CDR3 totals 15 residues. CDR1 is LNHNV, CDR2 YYDKDF, per germline (reference sequence). Trimming pared 1 base from V and 4 bases from J, leaving 13 bases between. The CDR3 loop reads CATSRGPGGRETQYF. DNA for the CDR3: TGTGCCACCAGCAGAGGACCCGGGGGACGAGAGACCCAGTACTTC.

The chain combines TRBV10-3 with TRBJ1-1; no definite D call. CDR1 and CDR2 (germline): ENHRY, SYGVKD. There are 12 residues in the CDR3. The V gene lost 8 bases and the J gene lost 1 base, with 8 bases spanning the gap. CDR3 in DNA: TGTGCCATCGGGCAGCAGAACACTGAAGCTTTCTTT. This translates into CAIGQQNTEAFF.

The chain links TRBV5-4 to TRBJ1-6, with TRBD1 as a possible D gene (5 bases). The CDR3 contains 16 residues. The germline V gene encodes CDR1 SGHNT and CDR2 YYREEE (reference sequence). The V and J ends lost 0 bases and 7 bases respectively, with 14 bases between them. CDR3 nucleotide sequence: TGTGCCAGCAGCTTGGCCGGACATACGTTAAATTCACCCCTCCACTTT. The encoded protein is CASSLAGHTLNSPLHF.

The chain links TRBV16 to TRBJ1-2, with TRBD1 identical over 7 bases. J lost 5 bases, V lost 6 bases, and 6 bases had no gene match. Germline CDR1 reads KGHSY; CDR2 reads FQNENV. The length of the CDR3 is 13 residues. The CDR3 coding sequence is TGTGCCAGCAGACTCCGGGACAGTTATGGCTACACCTTC. The encoded protein is CASRLRDSYGYTF.

V is TRBV19 and J is TRBJ1-5; D is uncertain. CDR1 LNHDA and CDR2 SQIVND come from the germline V gene (reference sequence). The V end lost 3 bases, the J end lost 1 base, and 22 bases lay between the germline ends. This CDR3 has 19 residues. The CDR3 DNA reads TGTGCCAGTAGTATCAGGCCGGGGTCGGTATATAACAGCAATCAGCCCCAGCATTTT. It codes for CASSIRPGSVYNSNQPQHF.

The chain recombines TRBV4-1 with TRBJ2-1, with TRBD2 matching 10 bases. CDR3 length: 19 residues. Looked up from germline, CDR1 is MGHRA and CDR2 is YSYEKL. Trimming at V came to 0 bases and at J to 6 bases, leaving 14 bases not matched to a gene. The DNA for the CDR3 is TGCGCCAGCAGCCAAGAAGATGCTCGAATAGCGGGGGGAAGCAATGAGCAGTTCTTC. This sequence encodes CASSQEDARIAGGSNEQFF.

Points on this clone: In the same sample, other DNA sequences code for this CDR3. V gene TRBV12-3 or TRBV12-4 combines with J gene TRBJ1-1, with D possibly TRBD1 on 5 matching bases. V was trimmed by 5 bases and J by 1 base, leaving 8 bases between them. CDR3 length: 13 amino acids. The CDR3 nucleotides are TGTGCCAGCAGTCCCACAGGGAACACTGAAGCTTTCTTT. This gives the protein CASSPTGNTEAFF.

The chain couples TRBV6-5 to TRBJ1-1, with 9 nucleotides matching TRBD1. V gave up 4 bases and J gave up 7 bases; unmatched junction bases: 13. Germline V gives CDR1 MNHEY, CDR2 SVGAGI. This CDR3 spans 16 amino acids. The CDR3: CASSSVPGQGTYEAFF. Here the CDR3 DNA reads TGTGCCAGCAGTTCCGTCCCGGGACAGGGTACGTATGAAGCTTTCTTT.

The chain employs TRBV9 and TRBJ2-1; TRBD2 matches at 10 bases. Unmatched junction bases numbered 4, after V lost 1 base and J lost 3 bases. This CDR3 spans 16 amino acids. The germline gives CDR1 SGDLS, CDR2 YYNGEE. The CDR3 nucleotides read TGTGCCAGCAGCGTACTCGGACTAGCGGACTACAATGAGCAGTTCTTC. It encodes CASSVLGLADYNEQFF.

The chain combines TRBV24-1 with TRBJ2-1; D may be TRBD2 (5 bases). V was cut by 3 bases and J by 7 bases, with 9 bases left in between. The CDR3 has 13 residues. Looked up from germline, CDR1 is KGHDR and CDR2 is SFDVKD. CDR3 in amino acids: CATSDTSMNEQFF. The CDR3 DNA follows: TGTGCCACCAGTGATACTAGTATGAATGAGCAGTTCTTC.

This clone was picked up a small number of times. The chain has TRBV10-3 and TRBJ1-5; no firm D call. Germline CDR1 reads ENHRY; CDR2 reads SYGVKD. The V gene lost 5 bases and the J gene lost 1 base, with 9 bases spanning the gap. This CDR3 spans 14 amino acids. The CDR3 here is CAISREGSNQPQHF. The CDR3 DNA follows: TGTGCCATCAGTAGGGAGGGCAGCAATCAGCCCCAGCATTTT.

This clone was counted only a few times. The chain recombines TRBV27 with TRBJ2-2; the match to TRBD1 covers 9 bases. Germline CDR1 and CDR2: MNHEY and SMNVEV (reference sequence). Unmatched junction bases numbered 14, after V lost 5 bases and J lost 4 bases. The CDR3 spans 18 residues. The CDR3 DNA is TGTGCCAGCAGTCAGGAAGCACCGGGACAGGGATTCACCGGGGAGCTGTTTTTT. Its protein is CASSQEAPGQGFTGELFF.